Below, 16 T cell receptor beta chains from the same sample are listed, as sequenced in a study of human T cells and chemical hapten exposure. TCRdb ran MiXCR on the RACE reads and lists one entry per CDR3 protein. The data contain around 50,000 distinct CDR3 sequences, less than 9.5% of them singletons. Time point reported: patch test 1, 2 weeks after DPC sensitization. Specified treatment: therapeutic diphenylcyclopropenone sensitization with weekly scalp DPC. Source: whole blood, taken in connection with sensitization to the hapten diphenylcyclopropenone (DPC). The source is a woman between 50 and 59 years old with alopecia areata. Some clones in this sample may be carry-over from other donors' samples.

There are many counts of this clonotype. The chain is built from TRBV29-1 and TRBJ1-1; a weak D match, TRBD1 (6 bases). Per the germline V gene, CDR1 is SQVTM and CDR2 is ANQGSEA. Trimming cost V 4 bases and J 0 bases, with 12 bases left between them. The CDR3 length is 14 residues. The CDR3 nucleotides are TGCAGCGTTGTTACAGGGAATATGAACACTGAAGCTTTCTTT. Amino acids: CSVVTGNMNTEAFF.

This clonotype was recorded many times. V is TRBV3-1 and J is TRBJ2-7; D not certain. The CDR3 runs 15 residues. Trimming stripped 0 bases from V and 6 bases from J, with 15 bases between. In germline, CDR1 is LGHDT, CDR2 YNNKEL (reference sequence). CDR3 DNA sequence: TGTGCCAGCAGCCAAGAAGTCCAGCTCCCGAGCGAGCAGTACTTC. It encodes CASSQEVQLPSEQYF.

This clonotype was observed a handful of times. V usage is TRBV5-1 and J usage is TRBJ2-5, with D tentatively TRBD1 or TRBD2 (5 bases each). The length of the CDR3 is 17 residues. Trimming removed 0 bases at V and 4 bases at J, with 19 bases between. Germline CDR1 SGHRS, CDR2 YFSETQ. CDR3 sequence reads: CASSLGDGTGKGETQYF. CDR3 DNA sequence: TGCGCCAGCAGCTTGGGGGACGGGACCGGTAAGGGAGAGACCCAGTACTTC.

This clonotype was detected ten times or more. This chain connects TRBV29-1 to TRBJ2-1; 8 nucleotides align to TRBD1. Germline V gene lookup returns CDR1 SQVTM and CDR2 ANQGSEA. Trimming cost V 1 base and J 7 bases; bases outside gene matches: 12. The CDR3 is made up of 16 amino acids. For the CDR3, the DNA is TGCAGCGTTGAAGTGAGGTTCCAGACAGGGGCAAATGAGCAGTTCTTC. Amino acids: CSVEVRFQTGANEQFF.

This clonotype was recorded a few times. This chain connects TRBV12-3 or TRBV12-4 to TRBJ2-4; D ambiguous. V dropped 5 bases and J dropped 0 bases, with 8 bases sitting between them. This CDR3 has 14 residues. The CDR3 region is CASSPAQAKNIQYF. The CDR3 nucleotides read TGTGCCAGCAGTCCGGCCCAAGCCAAAAACATTCAGTACTTC.

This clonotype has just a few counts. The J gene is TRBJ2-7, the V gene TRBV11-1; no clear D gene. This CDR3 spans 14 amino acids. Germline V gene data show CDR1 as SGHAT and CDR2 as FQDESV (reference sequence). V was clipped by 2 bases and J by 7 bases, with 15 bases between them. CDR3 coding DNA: TGTGCCAGCAGCTTAAGCGCATCCTGGTGGGAGCAGTACTTC. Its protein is CASSLSASWWEQYF. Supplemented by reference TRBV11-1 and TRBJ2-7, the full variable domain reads EAEVAQSPRYKITEKSQAVAFWCDPISGHATLYWYRQILGQGPELLVQFQDESVVDDSQLPKDRFSAERLKGVDSTLKIQPAELGDSAMYLCASSLSASWWEQYFGPGTRLTVT.

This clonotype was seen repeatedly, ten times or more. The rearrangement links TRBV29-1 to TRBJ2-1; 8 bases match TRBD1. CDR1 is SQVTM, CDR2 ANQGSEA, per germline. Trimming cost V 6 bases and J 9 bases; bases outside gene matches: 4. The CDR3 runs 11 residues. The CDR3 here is CSVYTGGEQFF. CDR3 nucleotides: TGCAGCGTCTATACAGGGGGTGAGCAGTTCTTC.

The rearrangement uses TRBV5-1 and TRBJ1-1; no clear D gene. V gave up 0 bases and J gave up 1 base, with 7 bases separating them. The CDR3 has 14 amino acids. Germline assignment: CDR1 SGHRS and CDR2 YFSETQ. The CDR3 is CASSLEGWNTEAFF. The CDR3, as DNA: TGCGCCAGCAGCTTGGAGGGTTGGAACACTGAAGCTTTCTTT.

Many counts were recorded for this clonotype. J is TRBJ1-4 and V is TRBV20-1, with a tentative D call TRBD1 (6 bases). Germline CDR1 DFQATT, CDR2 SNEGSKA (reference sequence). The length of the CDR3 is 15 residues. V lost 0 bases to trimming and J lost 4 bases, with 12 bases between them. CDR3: CSARDPNRVNEKLFF. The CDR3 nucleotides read TGCAGTGCTAGAGATCCGAACAGGGTTAATGAAAAACTGTTTTTT.

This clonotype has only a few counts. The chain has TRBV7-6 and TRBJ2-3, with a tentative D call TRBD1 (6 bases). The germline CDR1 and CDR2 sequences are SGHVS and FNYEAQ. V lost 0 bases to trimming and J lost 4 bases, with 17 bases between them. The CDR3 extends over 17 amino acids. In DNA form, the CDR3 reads TGTGCCAGCAGCTTAGCAGGATTGGAACAGGGAGCAGATACGCAGTATTTT. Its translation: CASSLAGLEQGADTQYF.

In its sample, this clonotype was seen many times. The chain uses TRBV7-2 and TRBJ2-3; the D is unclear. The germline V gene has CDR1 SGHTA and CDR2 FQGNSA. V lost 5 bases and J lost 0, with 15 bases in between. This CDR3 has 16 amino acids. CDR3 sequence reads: CASSPRLDASTDTQYF. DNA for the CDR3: TGTGCCAGCAGCCCCCGGTTGGATGCTAGCACAGATACGCAGTATTTT.

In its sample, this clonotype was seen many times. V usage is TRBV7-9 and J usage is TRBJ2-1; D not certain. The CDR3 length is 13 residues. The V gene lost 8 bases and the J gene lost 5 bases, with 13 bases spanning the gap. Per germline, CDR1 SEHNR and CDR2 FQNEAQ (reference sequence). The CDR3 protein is CASRLKWDNEQFF. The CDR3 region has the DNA TGTGCCAGCCGCCTAAAATGGGACAATGAGCAGTTCTTC.

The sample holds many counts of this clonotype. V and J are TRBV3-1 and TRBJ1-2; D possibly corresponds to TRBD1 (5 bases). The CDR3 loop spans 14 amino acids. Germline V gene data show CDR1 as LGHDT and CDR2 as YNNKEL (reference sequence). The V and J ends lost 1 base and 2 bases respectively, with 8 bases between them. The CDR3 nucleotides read TGTGCCAGCAGCCAAGGACAGACGAACTATGGCTACACCTTC. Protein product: CASSQGQTNYGYTF.

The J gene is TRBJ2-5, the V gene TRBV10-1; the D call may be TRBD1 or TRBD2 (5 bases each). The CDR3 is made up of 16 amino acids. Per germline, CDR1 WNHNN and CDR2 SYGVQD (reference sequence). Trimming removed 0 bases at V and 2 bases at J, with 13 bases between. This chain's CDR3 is CASSESVGPRQETQYF. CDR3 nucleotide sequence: TGCGCCAGCAGTGAGTCCGTGGGACCGAGGCAAGAGACCCAGTACTTC.

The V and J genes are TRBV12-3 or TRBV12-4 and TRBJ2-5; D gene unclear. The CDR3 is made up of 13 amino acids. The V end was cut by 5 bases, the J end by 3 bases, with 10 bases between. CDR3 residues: CASSPASEETQYF. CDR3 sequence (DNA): TGTGCCAGCAGTCCAGCATCTGAAGAGACCCAGTACTTC.

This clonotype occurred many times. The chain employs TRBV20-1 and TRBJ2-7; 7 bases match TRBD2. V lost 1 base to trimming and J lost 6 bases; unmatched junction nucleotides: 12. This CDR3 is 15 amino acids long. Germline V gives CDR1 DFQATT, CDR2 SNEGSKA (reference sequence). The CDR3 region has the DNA TGCAGTGCTAGAGTAGTGGTGGGGAGGGCCTCCGAGCAGTACTTC. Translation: CSARVVVGRASEQYF.